The clone carrying this TCR beta chain has a handful of counts. As yet, its antigen is unknown. CDR3 length: 14 amino acids. The junction had 9 bases not matched to a gene; V was cut back by 4 bases and J by 6 bases. Germline CDR1 is DFQATT and CDR2 is SNEGSKA (reference sequence). RNA transcripts gave rise to amplified TCR beta CDR3 regions. The HTBI primer set drove a first-round RT-PCR of the TCR CDR3. Using its own MiXCR run on the multiplex PCR reads, TCRdb lists one record per CDR3 protein. The sample lists roughly 750,000 distinct CDR3 sequences; around 15% were seen once. These data come from a study of T cells in Graves' hyperthyroidism and ophthalmopathy. Study details: The blood sample was taken at first diagnosis, before treatment began.

Diagnostic assessment was based on clinical symptoms, serum thyroxine and TRAb, thyroid ultrasound and orbital computed tomography. Each 10 ml fresh peripheral blood draw supplied the PBMCs. Overall study results and limits: Stable hyperthyroidism was separated from ophthalmopathy by a model based on 13 V-J features.

This TCR was sampled from a man aged 18-30 years with Graves' hyperthyroidism. This chain links TRBV20-1 with TRBJ2-1; TRBD2 matches 7 bases. Sequenced sample: blood. The CDR3 nucleotides are TGCAGTGCTACCGCTAGCGGCGGGTCCAATGAGCAGTTCTTC. It encodes CSATASGGSNEQFF.